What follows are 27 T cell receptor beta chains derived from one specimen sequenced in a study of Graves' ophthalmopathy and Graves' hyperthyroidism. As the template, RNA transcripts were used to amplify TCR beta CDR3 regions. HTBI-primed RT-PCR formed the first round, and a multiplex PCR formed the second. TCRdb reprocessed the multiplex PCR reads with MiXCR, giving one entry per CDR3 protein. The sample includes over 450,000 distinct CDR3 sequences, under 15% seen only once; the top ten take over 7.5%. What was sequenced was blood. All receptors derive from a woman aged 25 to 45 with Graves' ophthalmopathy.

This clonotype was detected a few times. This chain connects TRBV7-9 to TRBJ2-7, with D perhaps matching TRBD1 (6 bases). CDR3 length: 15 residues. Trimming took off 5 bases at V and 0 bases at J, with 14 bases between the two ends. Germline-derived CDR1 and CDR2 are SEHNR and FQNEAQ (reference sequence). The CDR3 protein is CASSGTRSSSYEQYF. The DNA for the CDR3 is TGTGCCAGCAGCGGGACAAGGTCTAGCTCCTACGAGCAGTACTTC.

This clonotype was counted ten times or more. CDR3 protein: CASTKFVGTASSYEQYF. Written as DNA, the CDR3 is TGCGCCAGCACCAAATTCGTCGGGACAGCCAGCTCCTACGAGCAGTACTTC. This chain uses TRBV10-1 with TRBJ2-7; 7 positions agree with TRBD1. J lost 0 bases, V lost 7 bases, and 15 bases had no gene match. The CDR3 runs 17 residues. Germline CDR1 and CDR2: WNHNN and SYGVQD (reference sequence).

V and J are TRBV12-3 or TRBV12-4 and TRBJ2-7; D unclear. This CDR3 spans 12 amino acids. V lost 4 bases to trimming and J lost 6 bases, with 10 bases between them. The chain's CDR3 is CASSSVVGEQYF. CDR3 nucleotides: TGTGCCAGCAGTTCGGTGGTGGGCGAGCAGTACTTC.

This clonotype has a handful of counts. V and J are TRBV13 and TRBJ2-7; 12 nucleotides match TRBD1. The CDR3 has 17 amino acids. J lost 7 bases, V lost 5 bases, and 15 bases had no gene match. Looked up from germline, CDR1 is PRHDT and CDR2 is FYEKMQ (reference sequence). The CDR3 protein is CASSPPYRDRGRSEQYF. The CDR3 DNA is TGTGCCAGCAGCCCCCCCTATCGGGACAGGGGGCGTTCAGAGCAGTACTTC. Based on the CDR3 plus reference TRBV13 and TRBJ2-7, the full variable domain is AAGVIQSPRHLIKEKRETATLKCYPIPRHDTVYWYQQGPGQDPQFLISFYEKMQSDKGSIPDRFSAQQFSDYHSELNMSSLELGDSALYFCASSPPYRDRGRSEQYFGPGTRLTVT.

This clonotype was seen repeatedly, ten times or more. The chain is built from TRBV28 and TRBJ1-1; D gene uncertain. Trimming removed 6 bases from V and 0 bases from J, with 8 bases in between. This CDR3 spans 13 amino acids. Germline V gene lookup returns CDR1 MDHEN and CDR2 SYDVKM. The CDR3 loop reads CASSLTVNTEAFF. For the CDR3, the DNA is TGTGCCAGCAGCCTAACAGTGAACACTGAAGCTTTCTTT.

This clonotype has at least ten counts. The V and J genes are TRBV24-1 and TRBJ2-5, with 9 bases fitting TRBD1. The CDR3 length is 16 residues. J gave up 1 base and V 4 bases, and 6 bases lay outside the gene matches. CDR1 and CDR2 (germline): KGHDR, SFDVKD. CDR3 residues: CATSEAGTGPQETQYF. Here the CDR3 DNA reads TGTGCCACCAGTGAAGCCGGGACAGGGCCCCAAGAGACCCAGTACTTC.

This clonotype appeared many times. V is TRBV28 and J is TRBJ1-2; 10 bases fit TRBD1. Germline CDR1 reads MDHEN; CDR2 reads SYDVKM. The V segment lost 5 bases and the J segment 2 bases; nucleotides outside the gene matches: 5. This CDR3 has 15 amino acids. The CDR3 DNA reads TGTGCCAGCAGTCCGCCGGGACAGGGGAACTATGGCTACACCTTC. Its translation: CASSPPGQGNYGYTF.

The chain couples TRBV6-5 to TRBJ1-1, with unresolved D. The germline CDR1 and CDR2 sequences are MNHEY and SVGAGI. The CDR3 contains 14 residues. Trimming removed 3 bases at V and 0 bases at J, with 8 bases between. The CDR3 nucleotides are TGTGCCAGCAGTTATAGTCGTTTGAACACTGAAGCTTTCTTT. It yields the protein CASSYSRLNTEAFF.

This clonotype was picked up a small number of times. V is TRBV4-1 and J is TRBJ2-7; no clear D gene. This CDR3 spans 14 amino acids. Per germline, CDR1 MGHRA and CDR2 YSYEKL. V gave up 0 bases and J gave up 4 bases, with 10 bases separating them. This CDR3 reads CASSQDPGSYEQYF. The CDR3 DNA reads TGCGCCAGCAGCCAAGATCCGGGCAGTTACGAGCAGTACTTC.

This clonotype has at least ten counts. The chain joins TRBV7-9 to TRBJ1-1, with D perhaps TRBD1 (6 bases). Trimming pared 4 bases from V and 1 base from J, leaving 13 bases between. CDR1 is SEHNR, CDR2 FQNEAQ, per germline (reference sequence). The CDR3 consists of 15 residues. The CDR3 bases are TGTGCCAGCAGCTCTCCGGGACATTCGAACACTGAAGCTTTCTTT. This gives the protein CASSSPGHSNTEAFF.

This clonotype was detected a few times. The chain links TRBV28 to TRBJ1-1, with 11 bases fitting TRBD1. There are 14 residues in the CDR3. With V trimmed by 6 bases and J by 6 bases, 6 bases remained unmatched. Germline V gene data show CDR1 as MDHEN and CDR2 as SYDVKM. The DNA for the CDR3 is TGTGCCAGCAGAACGGGACAGGGGGGCGCTGAAGCTTTCTTT. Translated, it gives CASRTGQGGAEAFF.

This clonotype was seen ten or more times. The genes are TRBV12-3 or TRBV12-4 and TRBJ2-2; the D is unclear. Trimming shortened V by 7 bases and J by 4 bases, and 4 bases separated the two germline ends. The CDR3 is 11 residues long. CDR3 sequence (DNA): TGTGCCAGCACACTCACCGGGGAGCTGTTTTTT. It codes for CASTLTGELFF.

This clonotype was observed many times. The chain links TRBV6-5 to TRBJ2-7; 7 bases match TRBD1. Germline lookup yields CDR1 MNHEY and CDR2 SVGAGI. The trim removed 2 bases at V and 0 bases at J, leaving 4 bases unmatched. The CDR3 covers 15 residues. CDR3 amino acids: CASSYRTGSSYEQYF. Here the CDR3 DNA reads TGTGCCAGCAGTTACCGGACAGGTAGCTCCTACGAGCAGTACTTC.

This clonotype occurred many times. CDR3 coding DNA: TGTGCCAGCAGTGAAGGGGGCGCGGAGGAGACCCAGTACTTC. Its translation: CASSEGGAEETQYF. The rearrangement uses TRBV6-1 and TRBJ2-5; TRBD1 is a possible D gene (5 bases). Trimming pared 1 base from V and 5 bases from J, leaving 11 bases between. The CDR3 contains 14 residues. Germline V gives CDR1 MNHNS, CDR2 SASEGT.

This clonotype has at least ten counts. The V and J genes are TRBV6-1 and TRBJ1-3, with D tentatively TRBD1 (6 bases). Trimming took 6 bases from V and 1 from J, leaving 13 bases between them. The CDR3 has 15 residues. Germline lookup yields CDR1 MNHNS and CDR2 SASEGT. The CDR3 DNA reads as TGTGCCAGCAGAGAACAGGGCTCATCTGGAAACACCATATATTTT. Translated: CASREQGSSGNTIYF.

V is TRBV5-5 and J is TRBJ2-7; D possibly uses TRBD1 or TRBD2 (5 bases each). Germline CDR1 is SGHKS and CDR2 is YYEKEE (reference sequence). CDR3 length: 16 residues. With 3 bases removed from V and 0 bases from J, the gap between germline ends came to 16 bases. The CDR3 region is CASSSGALFGSYEQYF. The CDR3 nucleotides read TGTGCCAGCAGCTCCGGGGCTCTCTTCGGCTCCTACGAGCAGTACTTC.

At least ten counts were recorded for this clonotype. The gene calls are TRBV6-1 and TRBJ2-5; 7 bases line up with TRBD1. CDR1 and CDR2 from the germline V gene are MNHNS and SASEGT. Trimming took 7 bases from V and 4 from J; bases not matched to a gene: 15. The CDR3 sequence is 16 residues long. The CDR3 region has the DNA TGTGCCAGCACCAAAACGGGGACAGAGAAACCAGAGACCCAGTACTTC. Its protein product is CASTKTGTEKPETQYF.

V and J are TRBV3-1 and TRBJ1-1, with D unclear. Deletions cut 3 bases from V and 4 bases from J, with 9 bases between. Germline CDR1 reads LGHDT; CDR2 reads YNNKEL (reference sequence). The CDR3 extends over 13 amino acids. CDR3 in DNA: TGTGCCAGCAGCCACCGGGCTAGCACTGAAGCTTTCTTT. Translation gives CASSHRASTEAFF. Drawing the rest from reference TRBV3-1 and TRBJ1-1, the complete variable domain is DTAVSQTPKYLVTQMGNDKSIKCEQNLGHDTMYWYKQDSKKFLKIMFSYNNKELIINETVPNRFSPKSPDKAHLNLHINSLELGDSAVYFCASSHRASTEAFFGQGTRLTVV.

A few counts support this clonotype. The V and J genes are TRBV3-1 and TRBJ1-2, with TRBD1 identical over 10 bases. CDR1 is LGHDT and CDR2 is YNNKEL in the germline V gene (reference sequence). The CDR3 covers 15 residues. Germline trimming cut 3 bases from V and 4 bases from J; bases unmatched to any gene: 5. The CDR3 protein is CASSHDRGPGYGYTF. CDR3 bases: TGTGCCAGCAGCCATGACAGGGGGCCTGGCTATGGCTACACCTTC.

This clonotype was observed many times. The CDR3 spells CASESAFNSPLHF. The CDR3 region has the DNA TGTGCCAGTGAGTCGGCCTTTAATTCACCCCTCCACTTT. The chain is built from TRBV25-1 and TRBJ1-6, with D unclear. The CDR3 has 13 residues. Germline CDR1 is MGHDK and CDR2 is SYGVNS. Trimming cost V 9 bases and J 6 bases, with 12 bases left between them.

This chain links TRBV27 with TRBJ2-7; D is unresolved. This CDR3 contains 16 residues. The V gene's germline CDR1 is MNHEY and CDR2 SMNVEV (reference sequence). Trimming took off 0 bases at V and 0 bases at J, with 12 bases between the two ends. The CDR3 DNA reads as TGTGCCAGCAGTTTATCAGGCTCAAGGAGCTCCTACGAGCAGTACTTC. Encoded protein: CASSLSGSRSSYEQYF.

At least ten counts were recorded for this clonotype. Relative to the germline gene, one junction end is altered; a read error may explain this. This CDR3 is CASSRKGQDEQYF. In DNA form, the CDR3 reads TGCGCCAGCAGCCGAAAAGGACAGGACGAACAGTACTTC. The V gene is TRBV5-1, the J gene TRBJ2-7; 7 nucleotides line up with TRBD1. CDR1 is SGHRS and CDR2 is YFSETQ in the germline V gene. This CDR3 spans 13 amino acids. The full variable domain, its missing parts supplied by reference TRBV5-1 and TRBJ2-7, is KAGVTQTPRYLIKTRGQQVTLSCSPISGHRSVSWYQQTPGQGLQFLFEYFSETQRNKGNFPGRFSGRQFSNSRSEMNVSTLELGDSALYLCASSRKGQDEQYFGPGTRLTVT.

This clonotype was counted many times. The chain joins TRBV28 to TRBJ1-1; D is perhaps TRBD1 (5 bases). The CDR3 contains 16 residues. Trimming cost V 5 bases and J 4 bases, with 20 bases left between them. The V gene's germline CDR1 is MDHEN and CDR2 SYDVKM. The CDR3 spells CASSLSLGPSSTEAFF. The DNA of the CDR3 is TGTGCCAGCAGTCTCTCTCTGGGACCCTCTTCCACTGAAGCTTTCTTT. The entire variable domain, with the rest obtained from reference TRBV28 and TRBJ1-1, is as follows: DVKVTQSSRYLVKRTGEKVFLECVQDMDHENMFWYRQDPGLGLRLIYFSYDVKMKEKGDIPEGYSVSREKKERFSLILESASTNQTSMYLCASSLSLGPSSTEAFFGQGTRLTVV.

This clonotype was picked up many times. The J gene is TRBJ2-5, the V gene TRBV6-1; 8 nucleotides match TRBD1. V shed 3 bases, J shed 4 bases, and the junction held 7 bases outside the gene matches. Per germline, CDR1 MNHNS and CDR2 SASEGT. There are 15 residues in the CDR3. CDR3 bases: TGTGCCAGCAGTGAGCGGACAGGGTTTGGAGAGACCCAGTACTTC. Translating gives CASSERTGFGETQYF.

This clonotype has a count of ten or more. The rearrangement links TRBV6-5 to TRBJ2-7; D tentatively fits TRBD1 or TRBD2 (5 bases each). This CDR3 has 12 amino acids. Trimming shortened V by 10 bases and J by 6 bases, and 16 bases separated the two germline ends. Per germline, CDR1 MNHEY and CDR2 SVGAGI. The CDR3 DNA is TGTGCCATCAGGGCTTTTGGAGGCGAGCAGTACTTC. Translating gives CAIRAFGGEQYF.

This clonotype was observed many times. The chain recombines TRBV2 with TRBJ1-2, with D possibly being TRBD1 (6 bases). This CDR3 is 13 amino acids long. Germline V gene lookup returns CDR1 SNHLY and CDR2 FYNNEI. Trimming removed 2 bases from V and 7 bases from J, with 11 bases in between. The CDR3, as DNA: TGTGCCAGCAGTGAATACAGGGAGGGTGGCTACACCTTC. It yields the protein CASSEYREGGYTF.

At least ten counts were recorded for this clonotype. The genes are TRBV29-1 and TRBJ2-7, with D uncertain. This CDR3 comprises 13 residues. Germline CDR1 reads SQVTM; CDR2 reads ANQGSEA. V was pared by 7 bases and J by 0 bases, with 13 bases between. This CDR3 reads CSALNGGSYEQYF. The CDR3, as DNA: TGCAGCGCCCTAAATGGCGGCTCCTACGAGCAGTACTTC.